The rows below give T cell receptor beta chains drawn from one sample of a study of blood T cells in healthy people across ages. TCRdb processed the 5' RACE reads anew with MiXCR; each CDR3 protein has one entry. The sample lists 760,000 or so distinct CDR3 sequences; roughly 25% were seen once. This same sample was also part of a study on T cells of mothers and their children.

The source material was blood. All receptors derive from a boy aged 5-17 years in good health. Both conserved end residues are part of each CDR3.

>TRBV7-9|15|TRBJ1-2
CASSPTATGGNGYTF
>TRBV7-2|16|TRBJ2-5
CASSLGGWGAQETQYF
>TRBV9|14|TRBJ2-2
CASSVGINTGELFF
>TRBV7-2|15|TRBJ2-3
CASSLASGHTDTQYF
>TRBV19|13|TRBJ2-7
CATSTSGRVEQYF
>TRBV6-4|13|TRBJ2-1
CASSSSGNDEQFF
>TRBV21-1|15|TRBJ2-5
CASSKGEVYQETQYF
>TRBV4-2|16|TRBJ2-1
CASSQDLASPYNEQFF
>TRBV7-9|13|TRBJ2-7
CASTGGQRYEQYF
>TRBV11-2|15|TRBJ2-5
CASTPWVREVETQYF
>TRBV6-5|11|TRBJ2-1
CASRRNNEQFF
>TRBV24-1|12|TRBJ1-2
CATSDSMDGYTF
>TRBV7-9|15|TRBJ2-3
CASSRKKQGTDTQYF
>TRBV24-1|13|TRBJ2-5
CATSDPIQETQYF
>TRBV5-1|16|TRBJ2-7
CASTLSLGGPLGEQYF
>TRBV27|15|TRBJ2-5
CASSPMAGRQETQYF
>TRBV10-1|15|TRBJ2-2
CAGSYRVEGTGELFF
>TRBV6-1|16|TRBJ1-2
CASSELPDSSPYGYTF
>TRBV28|14|TRBJ1-2
CASSYNRDHGGYTF
>TRBV5-1|16|TRBJ2-5
CASSLAALTGKETQYF
>TRBV4-3|17|TRBJ1-4
CASSQDLSGGLSEKLFF
>TRBV25-1|14|TRBJ2-7
CASRGERDPHEQYF
>TRBV2|13|TRBJ2-3
CASNRVFTDAQYF
>TRBV2|13|TRBJ1-2
CASSESLNYGYTF
>TRBV18|13|TRBJ2-7
CASSPAGLYEQYF
>TRBV27|15|TRBJ2-2
CASKNRGLNTGELFF
>TRBV5-5|14|TRBJ2-2
CASSLAQGTGELFF
>TRBV29-1|12|.
CSVGWAGAQQFF
>TRBV12-3/TRBV12-4|14|.
CASRLSGGPYEQYF
>TRBV11-1|14|TRBJ2-7
CASSRLAESYEQYF
>TRBV28|12|TRBJ2-7
CASSYQAGEQYF
>TRBV6-1|16|TRBJ2-7
CASSREDRGSSYEQYF